These 9 T cell receptor beta chains share one sample of origin, sequenced in a study of shared clonotypes between healthy human individuals. TCRdb's table, derived via immunoSEQ multiplex PCR, lists solely in-frame clones and lacks some. This table has roughly 2,000,000 clones, over 85% appearing once. Only CD45RO-negative cells positively selected for CCR7 counted as naive CD8 cells, so terminally differentiated effector memory CD45RA+ cells were excluded. The source material was naive CD8+ T cells from PBMCs. The receptors originated from a man between 18 and 35 years old in good health. Some clones in this sample may be carry-over from other donors' samples.

V usage is TRBV27 and J usage is TRBJ1-3; 9 bases map to TRBD1. This CDR3 region has 19 residues. The junction had 17 bases not matched to a gene; V was cut back by 8 bases and J by 0 bases. CDR1 is MNHEY, CDR2 SMNVEV, per germline (reference sequence). The CDR3 sequence: CASALAGTGNIFSGNTIYF. CDR3 in DNA: TGTGCCAGCGCACTTGCCGGGACAGGGAACATTTTCTCTGGAAACACCATATATTTT.

In the case of this clone: Other nucleotide sequences from this sample produce the same CDR3. The chain uses TRBV6-6 and TRBJ2-7, with D possibly matching TRBD2 (6 bases). Per the germline V gene, CDR1 is MNHNY and CDR2 is SVGAGI (reference sequence). This CDR3 has 15 residues. The germline V and J ends were trimmed by 0 bases and 1 base, with 10 bases remaining between them. The CDR3 DNA follows: TGTGCCAGCAGTTACTCCCCCAGCGGGTCCTACGAGCAGTACTTC. This gives the protein CASSYSPSGSYEQYF.

The rearrangement joins TRBV5-6 to TRBJ2-2; 8 positions match TRBD2. The CDR3 is 14 residues long. Germline V gene data show CDR1 as SGHDT and CDR2 as YYEEEE. V gave up 3 bases and J gave up 7 bases; unmatched junction bases: 5. CDR3 in amino acids: CASSYPGGLGELFF. The CDR3 bases are TGTGCCAGCAGCTACCCGGGAGGGCTCGGGGAGCTGTTTTTT.

The chain employs TRBV7-8 and TRBJ1-5; a possible D gene is TRBD1 (6 bases). V lost 1 base to trimming and J lost 6 bases, with 16 bases between them. CDR3 length equals 16 residues. The germline V gene has CDR1 SGHVS and CDR2 FQNEAQ. The CDR3 sequence: CASSLEGKQGGQPQHF. The CDR3 DNA reads TGTGCCAGCAGCTTAGAGGGGAAACAGGGTGGTCAGCCCCAGCATTTT.

The chain employs TRBV28 and TRBJ2-3; 7 bases fit TRBD2. Germline values: CDR1 MDHEN, CDR2 SYDVKM. The length of the CDR3 is 15 residues. Germline trimming cut 7 bases from V and 3 bases from J; bases unmatched to any gene: 10. The CDR3 is CASTLGGEGTDTQYF. CDR3 coding DNA: TGTGCCAGCACCCTGGGGGGGGAAGGAACAGATACGCAGTATTTT.

V usage is TRBV5-8 and J usage is TRBJ2-7, with D uncertain. From germline, CDR1 is SGHTS and CDR2 YDEGEE. CDR3 length: 15 residues. V was shortened by 0 bases and J by 6 bases, with 16 bases between the two germline ends. This chain's CDR3 is CASSLDLRPATEQYF. The CDR3 DNA is TGTGCCAGCAGCTTGGATCTTCGCCCGGCAACCGAGCAGTACTTC.

The chain recombines TRBV4-3 with TRBJ2-3; no firm D call. Between the trimmed V and J ends, which lost 4 bases and 2 bases, there was a span of 19 bases. The CDR3 is 17 amino acids. From germline, CDR1 is LGHNA and CDR2 YSLEER. The DNA for the CDR3 is TGCGCCAGCAGCCCCGCGCGCGGCGTCAGAGCCACAGATACGCAGTATTTT. Translated, it gives CASSPARGVRATDTQYF.

The CDR3 DNA sequence: TGTGCCAGCAGCTTAGGAATTGACAGGGGGTACTACGAGCAGTACTTC. Protein sequence: CASSLGIDRGYYEQYF. This chain joins TRBV11-2 and TRBJ2-7, with 9 nucleotides matching TRBD1. This CDR3 comprises 16 residues. V shed 1 base, J shed 3 bases, and the junction held 7 bases outside the gene matches. Looked up from germline, CDR1 is SGHAT and CDR2 is FQNNGV.

The V gene is TRBV7-9, the J gene TRBJ2-1; D gene ambiguous. Germline CDR1 reads SEHNR; CDR2 reads FQNEAQ (reference sequence). Between the trimmed V and J ends, which lost 8 bases and 5 bases, there was a span of 10 bases. This CDR3 has 12 amino acids. In nucleotides, the CDR3 is TGTGCCAGCCGCCTTCTAGACAATGAGCAGTTCTTC. As protein: CASRLLDNEQFF.